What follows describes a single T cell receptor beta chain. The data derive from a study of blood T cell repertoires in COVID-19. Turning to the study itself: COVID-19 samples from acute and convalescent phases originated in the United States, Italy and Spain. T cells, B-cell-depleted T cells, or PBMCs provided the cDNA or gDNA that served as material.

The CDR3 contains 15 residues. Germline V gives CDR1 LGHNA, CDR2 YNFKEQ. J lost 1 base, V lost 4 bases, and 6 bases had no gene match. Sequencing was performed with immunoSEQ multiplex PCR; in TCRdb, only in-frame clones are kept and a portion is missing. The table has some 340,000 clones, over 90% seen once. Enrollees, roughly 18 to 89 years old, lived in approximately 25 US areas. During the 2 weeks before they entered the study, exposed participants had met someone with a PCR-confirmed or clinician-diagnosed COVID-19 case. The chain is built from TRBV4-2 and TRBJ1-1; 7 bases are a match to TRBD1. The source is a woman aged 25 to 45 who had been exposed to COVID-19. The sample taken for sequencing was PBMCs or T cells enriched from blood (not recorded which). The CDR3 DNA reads TGTGCCAGCAGCCTCTCCAGGGGGAGGAACACTGAAGCTTTCTTT. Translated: CASSLSRGRNTEAFF.